The clone carrying this T cell receptor beta chain has a single count. The antigen remains unidentified. Germline CDR1 is MNHEY and CDR2 is SMNVEV (reference sequence). The CDR3 extends over 14 amino acids. J lost 4 bases, V lost 5 bases, and 6 bases had no gene match. Produced via immunoSEQ multiplex PCR; TCRdb's table is partial and in-frame only. This table holds roughly 52,000 clones, roughly four fifths found once. The data originate from a study of OX40 agonist ivuxolimab in advanced cancers. Study in general: An agonistic human IgG2 monoclonal antibody against OX40 (CD134) was given. From roughly 23 to 85 years was the age range, with a mean of roughly 64 years, and approximately 80% were male.

General study findings and limits: With doses of 0.1 to 3.0 mg/kg, CD4+ and CD8+ blood T cells had undergone clonal expansion by week 6.

The chain combines TRBV27 with TRBJ1-1, with 8 nucleotides matching TRBD1. The receptor comes from an adult with an advanced solid tumor such as melanoma, head and neck, liver or kidney cancer. The specimen comprised CD4+ or CD8+ T cells sorted from blood, sampled in a trial of the OX40 agonist ivuxolimab. The CDR3 DNA reads as TGTGCCAGCAGTCCCAGGGGGCGCGGCACTGAAGCTTTCTTT. This gives the protein CASSPRGRGTEAFF.